The source of this T cell receptor beta chain is a study of beta chain features in type 1 diabetes. Study results and caveats: The study found that naive, central memory and Treg TCRB repertoires appeared more similar in patients than in healthy donors. A possible short-template PCR bias applies equally to patients and controls. Moderate yet significant TCRB CDR3 shortening was seen in Type 1 diabetes patients in all four CD4+ subsets. The influence of HLA type on TCRB rearrangement stayed undetermined.

V was pared by 5 bases and J by 2 bases, with 4 bases of the junction left unmatched. Germline loops: CDR1 SNHLY, CDR2 FYNNEI. The length of the CDR3 is 14 residues. This clone has only a few counts. Its specificity is unknown. cDNA synthesis used the whole RNA isolate, giving expressed TCRB sequences. The protocol was immunoSEQ multiplex PCR, while the TCRdb copy is restricted to in-frame clones and leaves out a portion. Of some 640,000 clones detected, about 14% appear once; the ten largest clones hold approximately 0.042%. Based on CD45RO/CCR7/CD25/CD127/CD95/CD27, CD4+ regulatory, stem cell-like memory, naive and central memory cells were sorted.

The receptor was isolated from a young man with type 1 diabetes. The sequenced sample consisted of naive CD4+ T cells from blood. The genes are TRBV2 and TRBJ1-2, with 8 bases lining up with TRBD1. CDR3 residues: CASSTQGANYGYTF. The CDR3 DNA sequence: TGTGCCAGCAGTACTCAGGGGGCGAACTATGGCTACACCTTC.